The clone carrying this T cell receptor beta chain was recorded once. Trimming took off 1 base at V and 0 bases at J, with 6 bases between the two ends. The CDR3 spans 14 residues. Per germline, CDR1 MGHDK and CDR2 SYGVNS. Here immunoSEQ multiplex PCR was the method, and the copy in TCRdb shows in-frame clones only, minus some. The sample has 250,000 or so clones, approximately 85% seen once. Membership in each cohort depended on participant-reported clinical history. This sample stems from a study of blood T cell repertoires in COVID-19. This sequence originates from a woman aged 50 to 65 who had recovered from COVID-19. The chain is built from TRBV25-1 and TRBJ1-2; TRBD1 might be the D (5 bases). Sequences were obtained from PBMCs or T cells enriched from blood (not recorded which). The CDR3 bases are TGTGCCAGCAGTGAATTAGGGGCTAACTATGGCTACACCTTC. Amino acids: CASSELGANYGYTF.